Each of the 19 T cell receptor beta chains below was sequenced from the same sample in a study of CD8+ T cells in alopecia areata. The authors extracted RNA and reverse transcribed it into cDNA as the sequencing template. Generated by immunoSEQ multiplex PCR, the TCRdb table keeps only in-frame clones and is missing some. The profile shows 90,000 to 130,000 clones, 55% to 70% of them singletons. Material for sequencing was NKG2D-low CD8+ T cells sorted from blood. These receptors were collected from a human donor with alopecia areata.

This clone has just one count. The gene calls are TRBV10-3 and TRBJ1-5; D gene ambiguous. Germline CDR1 is ENHRY and CDR2 is SYGVKD. Between the trimmed V and J ends, which lost 0 bases and 4 bases, there was a span of 4 bases. This CDR3 spans 13 amino acids. The CDR3 DNA is TGTGCCATCAGTGAGTCAGGGAATCAGCCCCAGCATTTT. This gives the protein CAISESGNQPQHF.

The chain has TRBV7-3 and TRBJ2-2; unclear D gene. Germline V CDR1 and CDR2: SGHTA, FQGTGA. The CDR3 is made up of 14 amino acids. Trimming shortened V by 7 bases and J by 4 bases, and 13 bases separated the two germline ends. The CDR3 DNA is TGTGCCAGCAACGGTATAGGTAGCACCGGGGAGCTGTTTTTT. This sequence encodes CASNGIGSTGELFF.

The J gene is TRBJ1-1, the V gene TRBV7-9, with D possibly being TRBD1 (6 bases). V lost 4 bases and J lost 7, with 13 bases in between. CDR1 and CDR2 from the germline V gene are SEHNR and FQNEAQ (reference sequence). There are 13 residues in the CDR3. The CDR3 nucleotides read TGTGCCAGCAGCTCCAGGGGCTCGGTTGAAGCTTTCTTT. Protein product: CASSSRGSVEAFF.

V gene TRBV27 combines with J gene TRBJ2-1; 10 bases align to TRBD1. This CDR3 is 14 amino acids long. Germline CDR1 is MNHEY and CDR2 is SMNVEV (reference sequence). Germline trimming cut 5 bases from V and 6 bases from J; bases unmatched to any gene: 4. In DNA form, the CDR3 reads TGTGCCAGCAGTGGGGGACAGGGGCTCAATGAGCAGTTCTTC. This translates into CASSGGQGLNEQFF.

The rearrangement uses TRBV6-5 and TRBJ2-2; D is undetermined. This CDR3 spans 13 amino acids. Germline V gene data show CDR1 as MNHEY and CDR2 as SVGAGI. Trimming stripped 2 bases from V and 8 bases from J, with 9 bases between. CDR3 nucleotide sequence: TGTGCCAGCAGTTACACCCTGGCGGGGGAGCTGTTTTTT. Translating it yields CASSYTLAGELFF.

The V call is TRBV5-1, the J call TRBJ2-1, with D possibly called TRBD1 or TRBD2 (5 bases each). CDR1 is SGHRS, CDR2 YFSETQ, per germline. The CDR3 has 17 amino acids. The V gene lost 2 bases and the J gene lost 5 bases, with 20 bases spanning the gap. The CDR3 DNA reads as TGCGCCAGCAGCTTTTTCCAGGGACCAATGCCGAACAATGAGCAGTTCTTC. Protein: CASSFFQGPMPNNEQFF.

The table lists this clone with a few counts. This chain uses TRBV7-6 with TRBJ1-1, with unresolved D. Trimming cost V 4 bases and J 5 bases, with 11 bases left between them. Germline V gene data show CDR1 as SGHVS and CDR2 as FNYEAQ. The CDR3 consists of 13 residues. The CDR3 sequence: CASSSLRGTEAFF. In DNA form, the CDR3 reads TGTGCCAGCAGCTCCTTGAGAGGAACTGAAGCTTTCTTT.

The chain carries TRBV2 and TRBJ2-2, with 10 bases fitting TRBD2. V shed 9 bases, J shed 1 base, and the junction held 2 bases outside the gene matches. The CDR3 consists of 14 residues. In germline, CDR1 is SNHLY, CDR2 FYNNEI. The DNA for the CDR3 is TGTGCCAGGCTAGCGGGGGAGAACACCGGGGAGCTGTTTTTT. Amino acids: CARLAGENTGELFF.

The CDR3 loop reads CASSLGGLADNEQFF. CDR3 nucleotide sequence: TGTGCCAGCAGCTTAGGCGGACTAGCGGACAATGAGCAGTTCTTC. The rearrangement uses TRBV13 and TRBJ2-1; 10 bases align to TRBD2. Germline assignment: CDR1 PRHDT and CDR2 FYEKMQ (reference sequence). V trimming: 0 bases; J trimming: 5 bases; junction bases outside the gene matches: 1. CDR3 length: 15 residues.

The rearrangement joins TRBV6-5 to TRBJ1-1; D remains unclear. CDR1 and CDR2 (germline): MNHEY, SVGAGI. Trimming took 4 bases from V and 3 from J, leaving 3 bases between them. The CDR3 loop spans 11 amino acids. This chain's CDR3 is CASSSYTEAFF. Written as DNA, the CDR3 is TGTGCCAGCAGTTCCTACACTGAAGCTTTCTTT.

The rearrangement links TRBV7-3 to TRBJ2-2; D may match TRBD1 or TRBD2 (5 bases each). The CDR3 has 13 residues. Trimming took off 6 bases at V and 4 bases at J, with 9 bases between the two ends. From germline, CDR1 is SGHTA and CDR2 FQGTGA. In DNA, the CDR3 is TGTGCCAGCAGGGCAGGGAGCACCGGGGAGCTGTTTTTT. Its protein product is CASRAGSTGELFF.

J is TRBJ2-7 and V is TRBV7-9, with TRBD1 as a possible D gene (6 bases). The ends were cut back, 5 bases at V and 0 bases at J, with 14 bases in the middle. Germline V CDR1 and CDR2: SEHNR, FQNEAQ (reference sequence). This CDR3 is built from 15 residues. CDR3 DNA sequence: TGTGCCAGCAGCCCTAAGGGACAACTCTCCTACGAGCAGTACTTC. This codes for CASSPKGQLSYEQYF. The whole variable domain, remainder taken from reference TRBV7-9 and TRBJ2-7, is DTGVSQNPRHKITKRGQNVTFRCDPISEHNRLYWYRQTLGQGPEFLTYFQNEAQLEKSRLLSDRFSAERPKGSFSTLEIQRTEQGDSAMYLCASSPKGQLSYEQYFGPGTRLTVT.

The chain uses TRBV11-2 and TRBJ2-2; D is possibly TRBD1 (5 bases). This CDR3 has 15 amino acids. Trimming cost V 1 base and J 1 base, with 7 bases left between them. CDR1 is SGHAT and CDR2 is FQNNGV in the germline V gene. Here the CDR3 reads CASSLGQGNTGELFF. The DNA for the CDR3 is TGTGCCAGCAGCTTAGGGCAGGGGAACACCGGGGAGCTGTTTTTT.

V usage is TRBV7-9 and J usage is TRBJ1-2; possibly TRBD1 for D (6 bases). This CDR3 is 15 amino acids long. CDR1 SEHNR and CDR2 FQNEAQ come from the germline V gene (reference sequence). Trimming removed 4 bases at V and 0 bases at J, with 12 bases between. The CDR3 here is CASSSDRRANYGYTF. The CDR3, as DNA: TGTGCCAGCAGCTCCGACAGGAGAGCTAACTATGGCTACACCTTC.

The chain combines TRBV7-9 with TRBJ2-1; the D gene is possibly TRBD1 (5 bases). This CDR3 is built from 11 residues. V gave up 6 bases and J gave up 7 bases, with 7 bases separating them. Germline values: CDR1 SEHNR, CDR2 FQNEAQ (reference sequence). The CDR3 DNA sequence: TGTGCCAGCAGACCAGGGAATGAGCAGTTCTTC. Its protein is CASRPGNEQFF.

This chain joins TRBV10-3 and TRBJ2-7, with 10 bases fitting TRBD2. Losses at the gene ends were 3 bases for V and 3 bases for J; bases not matched to a gene: 2. CDR1 ENHRY and CDR2 SYGVKD come from the germline V gene. The CDR3 loop spans 14 amino acids. The CDR3 region has the DNA TGTGCCATCAGTGACGCTAGCGGGAGCTACGAGCAGTACTTC. Residues: CAISDASGSYEQYF.

This chain joins TRBV28 and TRBJ2-7; tentatively, D is TRBD1 (6 bases). There are 14 residues in the CDR3. V lost 10 bases and J lost 2, with 18 bases in between. Germline V lookup: CDR1 MDHEN, CDR2 SYDVKM. The CDR3 sequence: CATGEQGWTYEQYF. In DNA, the CDR3 is TGTGCCACTGGAGAACAGGGTTGGACCTACGAGCAGTACTTC.

The chain links TRBV19 to TRBJ2-1, with no clear D. V lost 3 bases to trimming and J lost 2 bases, with 11 bases between them. Per germline, CDR1 LNHDA and CDR2 SQIVND (reference sequence). The CDR3 runs 15 residues. CDR3 sequence (DNA): TGTGCCAGTAGTATCCGGGCTATGGCCTACAATGAGCAGTTCTTC. The encoded protein is CASSIRAMAYNEQFF.

The V and J genes are TRBV28 and TRBJ1-1; 7 nucleotides align to TRBD1. The ends lost 5 bases at V and 2 bases at J; junction bases unmatched: 11. The CDR3 totals 16 residues. Germline lookup yields CDR1 MDHEN and CDR2 SYDVKM. Here the CDR3 reads CASSKVQQGRNTEAFF. As DNA, the CDR3 is TGTGCCAGCAGTAAGGTCCAACAGGGGAGAAACACTGAAGCTTTCTTT.